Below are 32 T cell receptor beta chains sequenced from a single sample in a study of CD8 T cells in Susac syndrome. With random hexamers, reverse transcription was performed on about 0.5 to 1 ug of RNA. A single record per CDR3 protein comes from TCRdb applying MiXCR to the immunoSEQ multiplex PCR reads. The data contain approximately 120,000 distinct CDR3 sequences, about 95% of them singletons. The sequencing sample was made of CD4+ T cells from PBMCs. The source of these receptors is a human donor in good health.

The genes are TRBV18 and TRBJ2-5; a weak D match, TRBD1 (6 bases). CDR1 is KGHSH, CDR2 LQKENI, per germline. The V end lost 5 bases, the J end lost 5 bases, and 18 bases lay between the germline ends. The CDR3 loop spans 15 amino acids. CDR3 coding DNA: TGTGCCAGCTCAGGCCTTCAACAGGGTAGTGAGACCCAGTACTTC. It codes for CASSGLQQGSETQYF.

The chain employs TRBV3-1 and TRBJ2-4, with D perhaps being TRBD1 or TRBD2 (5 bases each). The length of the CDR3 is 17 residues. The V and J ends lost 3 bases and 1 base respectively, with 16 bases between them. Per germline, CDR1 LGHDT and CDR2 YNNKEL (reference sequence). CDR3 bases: TGTGCCAGCAGCCAGGTGGGGGAGATGGTTGCCAAAAACATTCAGTACTTC. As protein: CASSQVGEMVAKNIQYF.

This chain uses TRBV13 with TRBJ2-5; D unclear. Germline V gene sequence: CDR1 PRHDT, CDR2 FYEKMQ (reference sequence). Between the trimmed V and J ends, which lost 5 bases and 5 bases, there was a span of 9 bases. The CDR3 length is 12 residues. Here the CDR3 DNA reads TGTGCCAGCAGCGCGCTCCGGGAGACCCAGTACTTC. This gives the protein CASSALRETQYF.

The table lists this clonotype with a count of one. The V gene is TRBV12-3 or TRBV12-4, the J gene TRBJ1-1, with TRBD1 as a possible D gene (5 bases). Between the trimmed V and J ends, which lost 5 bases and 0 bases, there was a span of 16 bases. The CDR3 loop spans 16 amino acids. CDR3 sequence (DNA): TGTGCCAGCAGTCCCCGACAGTTCTCGGTGAACACTGAAGCTTTCTTT. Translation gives CASSPRQFSVNTEAFF.

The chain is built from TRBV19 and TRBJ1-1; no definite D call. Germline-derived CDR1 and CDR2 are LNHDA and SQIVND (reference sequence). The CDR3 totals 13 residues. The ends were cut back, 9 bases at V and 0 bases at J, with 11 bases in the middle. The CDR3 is CASHAELNTEAFF. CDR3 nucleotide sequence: TGTGCCAGCCATGCGGAATTGAACACTGAAGCTTTCTTT.

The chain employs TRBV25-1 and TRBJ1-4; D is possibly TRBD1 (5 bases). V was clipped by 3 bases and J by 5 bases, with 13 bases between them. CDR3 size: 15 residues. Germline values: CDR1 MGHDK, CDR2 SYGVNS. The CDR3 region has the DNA TGTGCCAGCAGTGACCCTAGACGGGGGAATGAAAAACTGTTTTTT. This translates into CASSDPRRGNEKLFF. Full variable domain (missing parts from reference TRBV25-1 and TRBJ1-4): EADIYQTPRYLVIGTGKKITLECSQTMGHDKMYWYQQDPGMELHLIHYSYGVNSTEKGDLSSESTVSRIRTEHFPLTLESARPSHTSQYLCASSDPRRGNEKLFFGSGTQLSVL.

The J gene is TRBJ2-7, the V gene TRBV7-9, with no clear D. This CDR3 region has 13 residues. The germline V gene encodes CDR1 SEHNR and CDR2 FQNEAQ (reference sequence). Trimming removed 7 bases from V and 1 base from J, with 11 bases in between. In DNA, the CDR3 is TGTGCCAGCACAAAAACGGAGTCCTACGAGCAGTACTTC. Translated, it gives CASTKTESYEQYF.

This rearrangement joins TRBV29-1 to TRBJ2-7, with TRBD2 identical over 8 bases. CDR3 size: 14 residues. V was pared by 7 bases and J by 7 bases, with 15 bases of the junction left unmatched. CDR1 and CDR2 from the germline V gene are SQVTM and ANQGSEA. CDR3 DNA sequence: TGCAGCGCCGGTAAAGCGGGAGTCCGGGATGAGCAGTACTTC. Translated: CSAGKAGVRDEQYF.

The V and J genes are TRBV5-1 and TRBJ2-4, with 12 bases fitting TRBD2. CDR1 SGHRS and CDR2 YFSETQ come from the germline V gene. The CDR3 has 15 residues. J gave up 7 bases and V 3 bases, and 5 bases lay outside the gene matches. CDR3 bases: TGCGCCAGCAGCTCGACTAGCGGGAGTGGGAACATTCAGTACTTC. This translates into CASSSTSGSGNIQYF.

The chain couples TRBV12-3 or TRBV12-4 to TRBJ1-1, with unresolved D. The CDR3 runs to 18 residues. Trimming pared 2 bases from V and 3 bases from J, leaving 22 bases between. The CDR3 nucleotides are TGTGCCAGCAGTTTAATCGGACCCTGGGGTGTAGGAGACACTGAAGCTTTCTTT. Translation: CASSLIGPWGVGDTEAFF.

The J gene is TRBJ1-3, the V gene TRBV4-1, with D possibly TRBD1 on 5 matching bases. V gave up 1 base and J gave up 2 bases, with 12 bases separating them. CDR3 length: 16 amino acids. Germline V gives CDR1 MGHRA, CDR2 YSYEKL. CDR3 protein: CASSQARQGPGNTIYF. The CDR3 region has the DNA TGCGCCAGCAGCCAAGCAAGGCAGGGCCCTGGAAACACCATATATTTT.

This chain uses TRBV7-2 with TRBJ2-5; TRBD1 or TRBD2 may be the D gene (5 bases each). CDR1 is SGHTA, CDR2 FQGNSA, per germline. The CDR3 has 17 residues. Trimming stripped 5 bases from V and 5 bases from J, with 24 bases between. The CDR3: CASSQFPRGPPGETQYF. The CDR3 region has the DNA TGTGCCAGCAGCCAATTTCCCCGGGGACCTCCGGGGGAGACCCAGTACTTC.

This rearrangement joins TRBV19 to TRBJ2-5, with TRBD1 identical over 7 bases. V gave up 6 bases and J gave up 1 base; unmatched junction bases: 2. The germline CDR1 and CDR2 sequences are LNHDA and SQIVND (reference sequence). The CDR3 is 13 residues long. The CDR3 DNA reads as TGTGCCAGTAGCGGGACAGCCCAAGAGACCCAGTACTTC. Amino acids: CASSGTAQETQYF.

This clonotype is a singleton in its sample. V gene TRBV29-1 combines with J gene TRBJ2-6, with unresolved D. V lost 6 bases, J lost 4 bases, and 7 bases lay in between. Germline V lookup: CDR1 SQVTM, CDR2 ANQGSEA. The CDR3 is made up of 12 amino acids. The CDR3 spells CSVTQGANVLTF. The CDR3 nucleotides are TGCAGCGTCACTCAGGGGGCCAACGTCCTGACTTTC.

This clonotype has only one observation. CDR3 protein: CASSQDGGTGNGYTF. The CDR3 DNA is TGTGCCAGCAGCCAAGACGGAGGGACAGGGAATGGCTACACCTTC. The V and J genes are TRBV3-1 and TRBJ1-2; 9 bases line up with TRBD1. The germline V gene has CDR1 LGHDT and CDR2 YNNKEL (reference sequence). The V segment lost 0 bases and the J segment 6 bases; nucleotides outside the gene matches: 5. The CDR3 spans 15 residues.

CDR3 loop: CASSLQGPLYGYTF. The CDR3, as DNA: TGTGCCAGCAGCTTGCAAGGGCCTCTCTATGGCTACACCTTC. The rearrangement uses TRBV7-2 and TRBJ1-2; the D is unclear. CDR1 SGHTA and CDR2 FQGNSA come from the germline V gene. The CDR3 loop spans 14 amino acids. Deletions cut 3 bases from V and 4 bases from J, with 12 bases between. Full variable domain (missing parts from reference TRBV7-2 and TRBJ1-2): GAGVSQSPSNKVTEKGKDVELRCDPISGHTALYWYRQSLGQGLEFLIYFQGNSAPDKSGLPSDRFSAERTGGSVSTLTIQRTQQEDSAVYLCASSLQGPLYGYTFGSGTRLTVV.

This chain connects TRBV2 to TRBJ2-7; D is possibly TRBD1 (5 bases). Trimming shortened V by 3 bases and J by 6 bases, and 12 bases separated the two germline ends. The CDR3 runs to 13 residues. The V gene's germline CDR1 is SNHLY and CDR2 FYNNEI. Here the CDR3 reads CASSERQPPEQYF. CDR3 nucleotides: TGTGCCAGCAGTGAGCGACAGCCTCCCGAGCAGTACTTC. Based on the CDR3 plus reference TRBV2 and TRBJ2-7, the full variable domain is EPEVTQTPSHQVTQMGQEVILRCVPISNHLYFYWYRQILGQKVEFLVSFYNNEISEKSEIFDDQFSVERPDGSNFTLKIRSTKLEDSAMYFCASSERQPPEQYFGPGTRLTVT.

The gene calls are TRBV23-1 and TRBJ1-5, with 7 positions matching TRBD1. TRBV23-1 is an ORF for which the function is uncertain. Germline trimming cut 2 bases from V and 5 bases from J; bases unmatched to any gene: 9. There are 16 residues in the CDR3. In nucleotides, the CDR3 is TGCGCCAGCAGTCAACGGGGGACAGACCGGTATCAGCCCCAGCATTTT. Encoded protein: CASSQRGTDRYQPQHF.

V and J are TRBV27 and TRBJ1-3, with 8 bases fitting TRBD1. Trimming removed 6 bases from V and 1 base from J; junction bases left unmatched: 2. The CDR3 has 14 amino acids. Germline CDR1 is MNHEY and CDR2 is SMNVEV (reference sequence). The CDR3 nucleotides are TGTGCCAGCAGCAGGACAGGGTCTGGAAACACCATATATTTT. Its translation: CASSRTGSGNTIYF.

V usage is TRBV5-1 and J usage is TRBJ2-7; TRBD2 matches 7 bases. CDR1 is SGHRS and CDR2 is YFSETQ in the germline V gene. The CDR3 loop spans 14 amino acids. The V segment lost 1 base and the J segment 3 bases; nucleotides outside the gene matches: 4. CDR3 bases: TGCGCCAGCAGCTTGCAGGCTAGCGGCTACGAGCAGTACTTC. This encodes CASSLQASGYEQYF.

Here the CDR3 reads CASSYRERTEAFF. The DNA of the CDR3 is TGTGCCAGCAGTTACCGGGAGCGGACTGAAGCTTTCTTT. This chain links TRBV6-2 or TRBV6-3 with TRBJ1-1; D remains unclear. Trimming shortened V by 2 bases and J by 5 bases, and 9 bases separated the two germline ends. The CDR3 spans 13 residues. Germline loops: CDR1 MNHEY, CDR2 SVGEGT.

For the CDR3, the DNA is TGTGCCAGCAGCACGGGACTAGCGGGAGTCAATGAGCAGTTCTTC. Residues: CASSTGLAGVNEQFF. The V gene is TRBV7-2, the J gene TRBJ2-1; the match to TRBD2 covers 14 bases. Germline lookup yields CDR1 SGHTA and CDR2 FQGNSA. Unmatched junction bases numbered 3, after V lost 5 bases and J lost 6 bases. This CDR3 is 15 amino acids long. Using reference TRBV7-2 and TRBJ2-1 for the parts outside the CDR3, the full variable domain is GAGVSQSPSNKVTEKGKDVELRCDPISGHTALYWYRQSLGQGLEFLIYFQGNSAPDKSGLPSDRFSAERTGGSVSTLTIQRTQQEDSAVYLCASSTGLAGVNEQFFGPGTRLTVL.

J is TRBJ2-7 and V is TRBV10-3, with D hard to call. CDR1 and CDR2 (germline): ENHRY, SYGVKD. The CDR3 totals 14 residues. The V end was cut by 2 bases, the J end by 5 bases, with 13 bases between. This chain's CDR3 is CAISERVLGDEQYF. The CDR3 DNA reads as TGTGCCATCAGTGAGAGGGTTTTAGGTGACGAGCAGTACTTC.

In DNA form, the CDR3 reads TGTGCCAGCAGCCCGAACCGGGACGCCACGCACGGGGAGCTGTTTTTT. Its translation is CASSPNRDATHGELFF. The rearrangement joins TRBV4-2 to TRBJ2-2; D tentatively reads TRBD1 or TRBD2 (5 bases each). CDR3 size: 16 residues. From germline, CDR1 is LGHNA and CDR2 YNFKEQ. Trimming shortened V by 4 bases and J by 7 bases, and 19 bases separated the two germline ends.

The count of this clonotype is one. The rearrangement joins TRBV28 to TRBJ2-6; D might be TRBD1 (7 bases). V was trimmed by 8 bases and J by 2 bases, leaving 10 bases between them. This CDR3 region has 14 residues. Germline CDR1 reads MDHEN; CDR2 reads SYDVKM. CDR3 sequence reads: CASGGTAGANVLTF. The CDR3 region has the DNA TGTGCCAGCGGAGGGACAGCTGGGGCCAACGTCCTGACTTTC. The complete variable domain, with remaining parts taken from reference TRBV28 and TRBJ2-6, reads DVKVTQSSRYLVKRTGEKVFLECVQDMDHENMFWYRQDPGLGLRLIYFSYDVKMKEKGDIPEGYSVSREKKERFSLILESASTNQTSMYLCASGGTAGANVLTFGAGSRLTVL.

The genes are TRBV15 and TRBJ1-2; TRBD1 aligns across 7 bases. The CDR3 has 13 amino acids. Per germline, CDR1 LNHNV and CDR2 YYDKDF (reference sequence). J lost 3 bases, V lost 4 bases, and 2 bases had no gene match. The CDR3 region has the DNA TGTGCCACCAGCATAGGGACAGACTATGGCTACACCTTC. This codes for CATSIGTDYGYTF.

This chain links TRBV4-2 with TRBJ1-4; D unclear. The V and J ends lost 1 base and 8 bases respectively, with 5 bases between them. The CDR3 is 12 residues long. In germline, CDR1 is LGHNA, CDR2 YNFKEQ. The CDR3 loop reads CASSQAREKLFF. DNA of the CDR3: TGTGCCAGCAGCCAAGCACGGGAAAAACTGTTTTTT.

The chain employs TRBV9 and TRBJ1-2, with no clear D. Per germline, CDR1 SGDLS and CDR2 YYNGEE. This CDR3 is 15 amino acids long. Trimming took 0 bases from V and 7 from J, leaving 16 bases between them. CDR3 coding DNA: TGTGCCAGCAGCGTAGAGGCCTCAGAACACTGTGGCTACACCTTC. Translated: CASSVEASEHCGYTF.

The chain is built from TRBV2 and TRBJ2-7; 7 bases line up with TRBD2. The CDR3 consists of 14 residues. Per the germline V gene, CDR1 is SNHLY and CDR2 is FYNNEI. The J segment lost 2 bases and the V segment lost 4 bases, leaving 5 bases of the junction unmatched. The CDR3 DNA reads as TGTGCCAGCAGTGTGCAGAGCGGGGCCTACGAGCAGTACTTC. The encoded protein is CASSVQSGAYEQYF.

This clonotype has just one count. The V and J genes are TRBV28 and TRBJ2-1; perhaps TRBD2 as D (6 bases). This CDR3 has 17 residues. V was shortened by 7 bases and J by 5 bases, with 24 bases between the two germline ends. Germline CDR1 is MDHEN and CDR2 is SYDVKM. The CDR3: CASNSLIAGGVNNEQFF. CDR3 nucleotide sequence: TGTGCCAGCAACTCCCTGATAGCAGGAGGGGTGAACAATGAGCAGTTCTTC.

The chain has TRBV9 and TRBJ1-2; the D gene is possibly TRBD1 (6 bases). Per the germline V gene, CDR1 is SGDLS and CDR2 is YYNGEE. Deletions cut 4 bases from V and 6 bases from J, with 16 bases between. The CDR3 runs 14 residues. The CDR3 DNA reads TGTGCCAGCAGCCAAGGGGGGGGGTCTCATGGCTACACCTTC. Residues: CASSQGGGSHGYTF.

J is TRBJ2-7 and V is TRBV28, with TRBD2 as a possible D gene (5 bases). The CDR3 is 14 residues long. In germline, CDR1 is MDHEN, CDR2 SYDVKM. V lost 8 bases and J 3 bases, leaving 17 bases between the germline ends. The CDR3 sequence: CASRREGSLYEQYF. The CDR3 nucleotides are TGTGCCAGCCGTCGTGAGGGTTCCCTCTACGAGCAGTACTTC.